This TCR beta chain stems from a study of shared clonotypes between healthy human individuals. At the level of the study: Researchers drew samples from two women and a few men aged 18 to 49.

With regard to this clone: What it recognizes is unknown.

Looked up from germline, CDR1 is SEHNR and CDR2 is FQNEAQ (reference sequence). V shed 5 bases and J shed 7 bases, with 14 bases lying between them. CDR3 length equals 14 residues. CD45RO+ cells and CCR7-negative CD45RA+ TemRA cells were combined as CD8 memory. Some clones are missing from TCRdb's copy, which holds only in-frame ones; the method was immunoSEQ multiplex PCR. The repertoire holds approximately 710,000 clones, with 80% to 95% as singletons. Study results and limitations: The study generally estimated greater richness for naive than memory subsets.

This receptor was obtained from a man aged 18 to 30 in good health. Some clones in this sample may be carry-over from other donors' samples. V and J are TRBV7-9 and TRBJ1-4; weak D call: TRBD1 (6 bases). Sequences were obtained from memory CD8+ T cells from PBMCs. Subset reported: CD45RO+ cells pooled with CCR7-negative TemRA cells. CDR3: CASSGSGALEKLFF. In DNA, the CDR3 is TGTGCCAGCAGCGGCTCAGGGGCACTTGAAAAACTGTTTTTT.